A selection of T cell receptor beta chains follows, all from one sample in a study of graft-versus-host responses after intestinal transplantation. Some clones are missing from TCRdb's copy, which holds only in-frame ones; the method was immunoSEQ multiplex PCR. This repertoire shows more than 65,000 clones, around 95% found once; its top ten account for roughly 0.53%. Antigen specificity for these receptors is unknown. The sample in question was unstimulated CD8+ T cells sorted from spleen or lymph node cells, obtained before intestinal transplant. These receptors were obtained from a human donor who received an intestinal transplant. CDR3s include the opening cysteine and the closing phenylalanine or tryptophan. A D gene is named only where the DNA matches it firmly. Clone size is shown for a subset of rows, as once, few, many or a class of expanded clone.

NA,TRBJ2-3,TRBV5-1,NA,TGCGCCAGCAGCTTGAGGCGGCCCACAGATACGCAGTATTTT,CASSLRRPTDTQYF
NA,TRBJ1-2,TRBV27,TRBD1,TGTGCCAGCAGTTTATTGGGGGACAGGGGGCTGTACGGCTACACCTTC,CASSLLGDRGLYGYTF
NA,TRBJ1-1,TRBV6-5,NA,TGTGCCAGCAGTTACCTAAGGGGTGAAGCTTTCTTT,CASSYLRGEAFF
NA,TRBJ2-3,TRBV27,TRBD2,TGTGCCAGCAGTCTAGCGGGTACGCAGTATTTT,CASSLAGTQYF
NA,TRBJ2-1,TRBV29-1,TRBD2,TGCAGCGTTGAAGGCCTGGGACTAGCGGGATTGACCTACAATGAGCAGTTCTTC,CSVEGLGLAGLTYNEQFF
NA,TRBJ2-7,TRBV5-1,TRBD2,TGCGCCAGCAGCTTGGAGACTAGCGGGAGGGGGGCCTACGAGCAGTACTTC,CASSLETSGRGAYEQYF
NA,TRBJ1-5,TRBV11-2,NA,TGTGCCAGCAGCTTGGGGGAGAATCAGCCCCAGCATTTT,CASSLGENQPQHF
NA,TRBJ2-7,TRBV5-1,NA,TGCGCCAGCAGGTTTGACTACGAGCAGTACTTC,CASRFDYEQYF
NA,TRBJ2-7,TRBV5-4,NA,TGTGCCAGCAGCTTGGACGGGGCCCCCCGTGAGCAGTACTTC,CASSLDGAPREQYF
NA,TRBJ2-2,TRBV5-6,NA,TGTGCCAGCAGCCTCGGACAAGTCACCGGGGAGCCGTTTTTT,CASSLGQVTGEPFF
NA,TRBJ1-1,TRBV6-1,NA,TGTGCCAGCAGTGGGTGGGGGATCGAACTGGAAGCTTTCTTT,CASSGWGIELEAFF
NA,TRBJ2-3,TRBV9,NA,TGTGCCAGCAGCGTGGAAGTGAGCACAGATACGCAGTATTTT,CASSVEVSTDTQYF
NA,TRBJ2-1,TRBV7-9,TRBD2,TGTGCCAGCAGCTTGAGCGGGAGATCCGATGAGCAGTTCTTC,CASSLSGRSDEQFF
NA,TRBJ2-1,TRBV30,NA,TGTGCCTGGAGTGTAAGCGGCAATGAGCAGTTCTTC,CAWSVSGNEQFF
NA,TRBJ2-1,TRBV6-5,NA,TGTGCCAGCAGTCCCTCTCTCAATGAGCAGTTCTTC,CASSPSLNEQFF
NA,TRBJ2-2,TRBV6-6,NA,TGTGCCAGCTCGGCTCGGAGGACCGGGGAGCTGTTTTTT,CASSARRTGELFF
NA,TRBJ1-2,TRBV27,TRBD1,TGTGCCAGCAGTCTCCAGGGGGGGGTTTTCAATGGCTACACCTTC,CASSLQGGVFNGYTF
NA,TRBJ2-1,TRBV27,NA,TGTGCCAGCAGCCGTGGAGCGGAGACCTACAATGAGCAGTTCTTC,CASSRGAETYNEQFF
NA,TRBJ1-2,TRBV13,NA,TGTGCCAGCAGCTTAGGCCCCCGCAGGGATCCCTATGGCTACACCTTC,CASSLGPRRDPYGYTF
few,TRBJ1-4,TRBV13,NA,TGTGCCAGCAGCTTCGCCGGAGAAGGGGAAAAACTGTTTTTT,CASSFAGEGEKLFF
NA,TRBJ2-1,TRBV9,NA,TGTGCCAGCAGCGTAGGTTACAATGAGCAGTTCTTC,CASSVGYNEQFF
NA,TRBJ2-5,TRBV6-6,NA,TGTGCCAGCGCCGAGTTGGAGTCGGGGGAGACCCAGTACTTC,CASAELESGETQYF
NA,TRBJ1-1,TRBV25-1,NA,TGTGCCAGCAGTGAATATTCGTGGGCGGGAGGCGCTGAAGCTTTCTTT,CASSEYSWAGGAEAFF
NA,TRBJ2-1,TRBV2,NA,TGTGCCAGCAGGGGGGCCTACAATGAGCAGTTCTTC,CASRGAYNEQFF
NA,TRBJ1-6,TRBV6-1,TRBD1,TGTGCCAGCAGTGAATCCTTGCTGATCGGGACAGGTCTTTTGACACCCCTCCACTTT,CASSESLLIGTGLLTPLHF
once,TRBJ2-7,TRBV2,TRBD1,TGTGCCAGCAGTTTCTACACGGGACAGGGAGTTTACGACTACGAGCAGTACTTC,CASSFYTGQGVYDYEQYF
NA,TRBJ1-1,TRBV11-2,NA,TGTGCCAGCAGCCGCTGGGACACTGAAGCTTTCTTT,CASSRWDTEAFF
NA,TRBJ2-3,TRBV7-3,TRBD2,TGTGCCAGCAGCGAACTAGCGGGAGAAGGGGATACGCAGTATTTT,CASSELAGEGDTQYF
NA,TRBJ1-2,TRBV13,NA,TGTGCCAGCAGCTCCACCGGAAACTATGGCTACACCTTC,CASSSTGNYGYTF
NA,TRBJ1-3,TRBV6-5,NA,TGTGCCAGCAGTTTCGGGGGGGCTGGAAACACCATATATTTT,CASSFGGAGNTIYF
NA,TRBJ2-5,TRBV7-9,TRBD2,TGTGCCAGCAGCTTATCCAACACGGGACTAGCGGAAGAGACCCAGTACTTC,CASSLSNTGLAEETQYF
NA,TRBJ1-3,TRBV2,NA,TGTGCCAGCACCGAGGGGGGGACTGGAAACACCATATATTTT,CASTEGGTGNTIYF
NA,TRBJ2-5,TRBV6-5,NA,TGTGCCAGCAGTTACGGTGGGGTAGAGACCCAGTACTTC,CASSYGGVETQYF
NA,TRBJ2-7,TRBV15,TRBD1,TGTGCCACCAGCAGACGGGACAGGGGGGGGCAGTACTTC,CATSRRDRGGQYF
NA,TRBJ2-1,TRBV28,TRBD2,TGTGCCAGCAGATCCGGGACTAACATCTACAATGAGCAGTTCTTC,CASRSGTNIYNEQFF
once,TRBJ2-7,TRBV4-1,NA,TGCGCCAGCAGCCAAGGCCTCGAGCAGTACTTC,CASSQGLEQYF
NA,TRBJ1-3,TRBV7-9,NA,TGTGCCAGCAGCTTGGAAGGAAACACCATATATTTT,CASSLEGNTIYF
NA,TRBJ2-2,TRBV6-1,TRBD2,TGTGCCAGCAGTGAAGCGATCGTGGCGGGAGGGCCGATCCCGGGGGAGCTGTTTTTT,CASSEAIVAGGPIPGELFF
once,TRBJ2-7,TRBV11-2,NA,TGTGCCAGCAGGCCTTTTCCGGGACAAGCAAGCTCCTACGAGCAGTACTTC,CASRPFPGQASSYEQYF
NA,TRBJ1-2,TRBV6-5,TRBD1,TGTGCCAGCAGTTACTCAGACAGGGGTAACTATGGCTACACCTTC,CASSYSDRGNYGYTF
NA,TRBJ1-4,TRBV9,NA,TGTGCCAGCAGCGTAGAGGGTGAAAGTGAAAAACTGTTTTTT,CASSVEGESEKLFF
NA,TRBJ2-7,TRBV10-1,NA,TGCGCCGGGCCTACCTGGGGCTCCTACGAGCAGTACTTC,CAGPTWGSYEQYF
NA,TRBJ2-7,TRBV4-1,NA,TGCGCCAGCAGCCAACGGGACGACTACGAGCAGTACTTC,CASSQRDDYEQYF
NA,TRBJ2-2,TRBV11-2,NA,TGTGCCAGCAGCTTCTTTTTAGGAGGCTGGGGGACCGGGGAGCTGTTTTTT,CASSFFLGGWGTGELFF
NA,TRBJ2-3,TRBV27,TRBD1,TGTGCCAGCAGTCCCTATAGGGGACAGGGCGGCCCAGATACGCAGTATTTT,CASSPYRGQGGPDTQYF
NA,TRBJ2-3,TRBV10-1,NA,TGCGCCAGCAGTGAGGTCTTAGGACCCAGCACAGATACGCAGTATTTT,CASSEVLGPSTDTQYF
NA,TRBJ1-1,TRBV5-1,NA,TGCGCCAGCAGCTTGGCGGTGGGGACTGAAGCTTTCTTT,CASSLAVGTEAFF